Following are 24 T cell receptor beta chains from one sample sequenced in a study of Tregs in tolerant kidney transplant recipients. This table comes from immunoSEQ multiplex PCR, and its TCRdb copy is limited to in-frame clones, with some not included. The sample includes 50,000 to 85,000 clones, 80% to 95% seen only once; the top ten take approximately 11%. The source material was CD8+ T cells from blood, sampled before the transplant. The receptor set was obtained from a human donor who received a combined kidney and bone marrow transplant.

This clone was seen more than once but under ten times. The chain carries TRBV29-1 and TRBJ2-3; 11 nucleotides line up with TRBD2. This CDR3 region has 15 residues. The ends lost 4 bases at V and 3 bases at J; junction bases unmatched: 6. Germline lookup yields CDR1 SQVTM and CDR2 ANQGSEA. The CDR3 nucleotides read TGCAGCGTTGTACCCGGGACTAGCGGTACAGATACGCAGTATTTT. It yields the protein CSVVPGTSGTDTQYF.

This chain uses TRBV7-9 with TRBJ2-3; perhaps TRBD2 as D (5 bases). V was pared by 5 bases and J by 2 bases, with 17 bases between. The germline V gene encodes CDR1 SEHNR and CDR2 FQNEAQ (reference sequence). The CDR3 sequence is 16 residues long. The CDR3 nucleotides are TGTGCCAGCAGCCTCGGACTGGCAGATATCACAGATACGCAGTATTTT. Its protein is CASSLGLADITDTQYF.

CDR3 DNA sequence: TGTGCCAGCAGTACTACTAGCGGGATCTACAATGAGCAGTTCTTC. This sequence encodes CASSTTSGIYNEQFF. The chain uses TRBV28 and TRBJ2-1, with TRBD2 identical over 10 bases. The CDR3 length is 15 residues. V gave up 5 bases and J gave up 3 bases; unmatched junction bases: 4. CDR1 MDHEN and CDR2 SYDVKM come from the germline V gene.

The chain employs TRBV6-4 and TRBJ2-1; unclear D gene. CDR1 and CDR2 (germline): MRHNA, SNTAGT. Trimming pared 4 bases from V and 7 bases from J, leaving 11 bases between. The CDR3 covers 13 residues. For the CDR3, the DNA is TGTGCCAGCAGTGCTCAAGCCACTAATGAGCAGTTCTTC. The encoded protein is CASSAQATNEQFF.

The rearrangement uses TRBV4-1 and TRBJ2-3, with 9 bases that match TRBD2. The junction had 7 bases not matched to a gene; V was cut back by 0 bases and J by 3 bases. Germline V lookup: CDR1 MGHRA, CDR2 YSYEKL. The CDR3 runs to 17 residues. The CDR3 DNA follows: TGCGCCAGCAGCCAAGAGGAGACTAGCGGTATGACAGATACGCAGTATTTT. It translates to CASSQEETSGMTDTQYF.

This clone was seen a single time. The chain uses TRBV5-6 and TRBJ1-5; 10 bases match TRBD1. V trimming: 1 base; J trimming: 6 bases; junction bases outside the gene matches: 4. The CDR3 has 15 amino acids. From germline, CDR1 is SGHDT and CDR2 YYEEEE. CDR3 DNA sequence: TGTGCCAGCAGCTTGTTCGGGACAGGGGCTCAGCCCCAGCATTTT. Translation gives CASSLFGTGAQPQHF.

This chain uses TRBV27 with TRBJ2-2, with D possibly TRBD2 on 8 matching bases. Trimming removed 6 bases from V and 3 bases from J, with 14 bases in between. This CDR3 has 15 amino acids. The germline V gene has CDR1 MNHEY and CDR2 SMNVEV (reference sequence). The CDR3 DNA reads TGTGCCAGCAGGACGGGAGGGGGCCACACCGGGGAGCTGTTTTTT. It yields the protein CASRTGGGHTGELFF.

The V call is TRBV6-5, the J call TRBJ1-1; possibly TRBD1 for D (6 bases). CDR1 and CDR2 from the germline V gene are MNHEY and SVGAGI. The V end was cut by 2 bases, the J end by 6 bases, with 13 bases between. The CDR3 sequence is 14 residues long. This CDR3 reads CASSYTAGAAEAFF. The CDR3 bases are TGTGCCAGCAGTTACACCGCGGGGGCAGCTGAAGCTTTCTTT.

The chain combines TRBV5-6 with TRBJ2-7, with a tentative D call TRBD2 (5 bases). V was trimmed by 3 bases and J by 3 bases, leaving 10 bases between them. CDR1 is SGHDT and CDR2 is YYEEEE in the germline V gene. This CDR3 contains 13 residues. The chain's CDR3 is CASSSDGIYEQYF. CDR3 nucleotides: TGTGCCAGCAGCTCGGACGGGATCTACGAGCAGTACTTC.

The rearrangement joins TRBV6-4 to TRBJ2-1, with 11 bases that match TRBD2. V shed 7 bases, J shed 1 base, and the junction held 9 bases outside the gene matches. The CDR3 has 17 residues. Looked up from germline, CDR1 is MRHNA and CDR2 is SNTAGT. CDR3 coding DNA: TGTGCCAGCATTAGACTAGCGGGAAAATTGTCCTACAATGAGCAGTTCTTC. Its protein is CASIRLAGKLSYNEQFF.

The chain employs TRBV7-2 and TRBJ2-5, with 8 bases identical to TRBD2. The CDR3 is 16 amino acids. Germline assignment: CDR1 SGHTA and CDR2 FQGNSA. V lost 2 bases to trimming and J lost 5 bases; unmatched junction nucleotides: 10. The chain's CDR3 is CASSLIPREGLETQYF. The CDR3 DNA follows: TGTGCCAGCAGCTTAATTCCCCGGGAGGGCCTCGAGACCCAGTACTTC.

The chain combines TRBV7-8 with TRBJ2-7; 13 bases are shared with TRBD2. Germline CDR1 reads SGHVS; CDR2 reads FQNEAQ. V lost 1 base, J lost 3 bases, and 6 bases stayed unmatched. The CDR3 totals 17 residues. The CDR3 DNA follows: TGTGCCAGCAGCTTAGGGACTAGCGGGGGATACGGCTACGAGCAGTACTTC. This encodes CASSLGTSGGYGYEQYF.

The chain links TRBV13 to TRBJ2-1; TRBD2 agrees at 10 bases. The CDR3 runs 16 residues. CDR1 is PRHDT and CDR2 is FYEKMQ in the germline V gene (reference sequence). The trim removed 5 bases at V and 4 bases at J, leaving 8 bases unmatched. CDR3 nucleotide sequence: TGTGCCAGCAGCGGCATGACTAGCGGGTTTTACAATGAGCAGTTCTTC. Its protein product is CASSGMTSGFYNEQFF.

This rearrangement joins TRBV7-2 to TRBJ1-1; TRBD1 might be the D (5 bases). From germline, CDR1 is SGHTA and CDR2 FQGNSA. This CDR3 has 16 residues. Trimming removed 1 base from V and 4 bases from J, with 16 bases in between. CDR3 nucleotides: TGTGCCAGCAGCTTAGTTTTGGGGGGAGGAATCACTGAAGCTTTCTTT. Its protein is CASSLVLGGGITEAFF. The full variable domain, rest sourced from reference TRBV7-2 and TRBJ1-1, is GAGVSQSPSNKVTEKGKDVELRCDPISGHTALYWYRQSLGQGLEFLIYFQGNSAPDKSGLPSDRFSAERTGGSVSTLTIQRTQQEDSAVYLCASSLVLGGGITEAFFGQGTRLTVV.

This sequence joins TRBV29-1 and TRBJ1-1, with 8 bases matching TRBD1. Germline CDR1 is SQVTM and CDR2 is ANQGSEA. The trim removed 7 bases at V and 1 base at J, leaving 8 bases unmatched. This CDR3 spans 14 amino acids. The CDR3 nucleotides read TGCAGCGGCGGGGCAGGGGGCGAGAACACTGAAGCTTTCTTT. Translated, it gives CSGGAGGENTEAFF.

The chain is built from TRBV11-3 and TRBJ2-1, with D uncertain. In germline, CDR1 is SGHNT, CDR2 YENEEA. The CDR3 covers 13 residues. V was clipped by 2 bases and J by 15 bases, with 17 bases between them. The chain's CDR3 is CASSLPYPLTPFF. The CDR3 DNA reads TGTGCCAGCAGCTTACCCTATCCTCTTACTCCGTTCTTC.

V gene TRBV7-2 combines with J gene TRBJ1-5; D is undetermined. In germline, CDR1 is SGHTA, CDR2 FQGNSA. V was shortened by 5 bases and J by 0 bases, with 14 bases between the two germline ends. The CDR3 consists of 16 residues. CDR3: CASSPPPDYSNQPQHF. In DNA form, the CDR3 reads TGTGCCAGCAGCCCCCCCCCAGATTATAGCAATCAGCCCCAGCATTTT.

This clone is classed as medium-sized. V and J are TRBV7-7 and TRBJ2-1; tentative D call: TRBD2 (5 bases). The CDR3 is made up of 15 amino acids. The V gene lost 4 bases and the J gene lost 9 bases, with 19 bases spanning the gap. The germline V gene has CDR1 SSHAT and CDR2 FNYEAQ (reference sequence). Here the CDR3 reads CASSSGMDSLSEQFF. CDR3 nucleotide sequence: TGTGCCAGCAGCTCGGGGATGGACTCCCTGAGTGAGCAGTTCTTC.

The V gene is TRBV7-2, the J gene TRBJ2-7, with TRBD2 identical over 10 bases. This CDR3 region has 14 residues. CDR1 is SGHTA and CDR2 is FQGNSA in the germline V gene. Trimming took 5 bases from V and 5 from J; bases not matched to a gene: 6. DNA of the CDR3: TGTGCCAGCAGCAACAGCGGGGGGGCCGACGAGCAGTACTTC. Translation gives CASSNSGGADEQYF. The variable domain in full, completed from reference TRBV7-2 and TRBJ2-7, reads GAGVSQSPSNKVTEKGKDVELRCDPISGHTALYWYRQSLGQGLEFLIYFQGNSAPDKSGLPSDRFSAERTGGSVSTLTIQRTQQEDSAVYLCASSNSGGADEQYFGPGTRLTVT.

The chain employs TRBV7-8 and TRBJ2-1; D is unresolved. The V gene's germline CDR1 is SGHVS and CDR2 FQNEAQ. The ends were cut back, 4 bases at V and 0 bases at J, with 13 bases in the middle. CDR3 size: 16 residues. The CDR3 DNA follows: TGTGCCAGCAGCTCCCTCGTACCGGGCTCCTACAATGAGCAGTTCTTC. Its protein is CASSSLVPGSYNEQFF.

This clone has only one observation. The chain combines TRBV7-8 with TRBJ2-5; D remains unclear. Per the germline V gene, CDR1 is SGHVS and CDR2 is FQNEAQ. CDR3 length: 15 amino acids. With 5 bases removed from V and 5 bases from J, the gap between germline ends came to 18 bases. CDR3 bases: TGTGCCAGCAGCGGAAGAGGTCCCACCAAGGAGACCCAGTACTTC. The encoded protein is CASSGRGPTKETQYF. Full variable domain (remainder filled in from reference TRBV7-8 and TRBJ2-5): GAGVSQSPRYKVAKRGQDVALRCDPISGHVSLFWYQQALGQGPEFLTYFQNEAQLDKSGLPSDRFFAERPEGSVSTLKIQRTQQEDSAVYLCASSGRGPTKETQYFGPGTRLLVL.

Concerning this clone itself: Other DNA sequences within the sample encode an identical CDR3. V gene TRBV28 combines with J gene TRBJ1-6, with 7 bases lining up with TRBD1. In germline, CDR1 is MDHEN, CDR2 SYDVKM. The CDR3 is made up of 16 amino acids. J was trimmed by 3 bases and V by 2 bases; bases with no gene match: 4. CDR3 in DNA: TGTGCCAGCAGTTTAATCCGGGACAGCTATAATTCACCCCTCCACTTT. It codes for CASSLIRDSYNSPLHF.

V usage is TRBV4-3 and J usage is TRBJ2-5; 12 nucleotides align to TRBD2. Germline-derived CDR1 and CDR2 are LGHNA and YSLEER. V lost 0 bases to trimming and J lost 7 bases; unmatched junction nucleotides: 6. The CDR3 is made up of 16 amino acids. DNA of the CDR3: TGCGCCAGCAGCCAAGAGGCTAGCGGGGGGGCAGGGACCCAGTACTTC. This encodes CASSQEASGGAGTQYF.

This rearrangement joins TRBV5-8 to TRBJ2-1; 7 bases match TRBD2. This CDR3 spans 13 amino acids. Germline values: CDR1 SGHTS, CDR2 YDEGEE. The J segment lost 2 bases and the V segment lost 8 bases, leaving 4 bases of the junction unmatched. CDR3 nucleotides: TGTGCCAGGGCGGGAGATACCTACAATGAGCAGTTCTTC. Its translation is CARAGDTYNEQFF.